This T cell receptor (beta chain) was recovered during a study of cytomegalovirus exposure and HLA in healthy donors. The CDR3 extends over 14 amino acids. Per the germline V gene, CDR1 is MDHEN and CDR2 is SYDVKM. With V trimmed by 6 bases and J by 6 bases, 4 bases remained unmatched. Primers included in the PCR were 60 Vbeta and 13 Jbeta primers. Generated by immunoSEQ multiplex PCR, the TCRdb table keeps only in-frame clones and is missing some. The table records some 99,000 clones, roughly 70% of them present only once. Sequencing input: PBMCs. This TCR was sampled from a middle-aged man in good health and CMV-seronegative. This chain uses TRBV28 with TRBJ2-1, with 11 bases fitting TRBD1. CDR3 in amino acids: CASSPGTGGNEQFF. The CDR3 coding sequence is TGTGCCAGCAGCCCCGGGACAGGGGGCAATGAGCAGTTCTTC. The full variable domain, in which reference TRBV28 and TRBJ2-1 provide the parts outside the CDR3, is DVKVTQSSRYLVKRTGEKVFLECVQDMDHENMFWYRQDPGLGLRLIYFSYDVKMKEKGDIPEGYSVSREKKERFSLILESASTNQTSMYLCASSPGTGGNEQFFGPGTRLTVL.